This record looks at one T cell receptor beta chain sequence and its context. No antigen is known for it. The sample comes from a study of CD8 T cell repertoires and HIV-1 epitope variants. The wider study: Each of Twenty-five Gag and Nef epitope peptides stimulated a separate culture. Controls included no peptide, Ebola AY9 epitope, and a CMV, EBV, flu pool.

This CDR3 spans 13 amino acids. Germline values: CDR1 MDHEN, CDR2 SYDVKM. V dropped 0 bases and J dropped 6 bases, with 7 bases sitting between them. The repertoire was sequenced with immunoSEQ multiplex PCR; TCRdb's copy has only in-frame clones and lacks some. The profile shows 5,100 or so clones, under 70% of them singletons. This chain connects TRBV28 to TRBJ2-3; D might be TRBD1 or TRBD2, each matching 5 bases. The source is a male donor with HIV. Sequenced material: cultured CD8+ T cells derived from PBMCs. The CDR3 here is CASSLWGEDTQYF. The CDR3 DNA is TGTGCCAGCAGTTTATGGGGGGAGGATACGCAGTATTTT.